This T cell receptor (beta chain) was profiled in a study of blood T cells in healthy people across ages. Using a J-beta primer mix together with a sample-barcoded 5' primer, a second PCR was run for about 6 to 12 cycles. TCRdb processed the 5' RACE reads anew with MiXCR; each CDR3 protein has one entry. This sample has 800,000 to 950,000 distinct CDR3 sequences; about 44% occur once, and the top ten carry 10% to 15%. Study results and caveats: Significant beta diversity loss was already apparent by age approximately 40, declining roughly linearly. One million T cells yielded diversity estimates that were considered underestimates. TCR beta diversity correlated strongly with naive T cell percentage.

The ends were cut back, 5 bases at V and 1 base at J, with 9 bases in the middle. The CDR3 totals 14 residues. The table lists this clonotype with a few counts. Its antigen is still unknown. The chain is built from TRBV12-3 or TRBV12-4 and TRBJ2-1, with D perhaps TRBD1 (6 bases). The receptor's source is a man aged 25-45 years in good health. Sequenced sample: blood. CDR3 sequence: CASSNRVSYNEQFF. The CDR3 DNA reads TGTGCCAGCAGTAACAGGGTTTCCTACAATGAGCAGTTCTTC.